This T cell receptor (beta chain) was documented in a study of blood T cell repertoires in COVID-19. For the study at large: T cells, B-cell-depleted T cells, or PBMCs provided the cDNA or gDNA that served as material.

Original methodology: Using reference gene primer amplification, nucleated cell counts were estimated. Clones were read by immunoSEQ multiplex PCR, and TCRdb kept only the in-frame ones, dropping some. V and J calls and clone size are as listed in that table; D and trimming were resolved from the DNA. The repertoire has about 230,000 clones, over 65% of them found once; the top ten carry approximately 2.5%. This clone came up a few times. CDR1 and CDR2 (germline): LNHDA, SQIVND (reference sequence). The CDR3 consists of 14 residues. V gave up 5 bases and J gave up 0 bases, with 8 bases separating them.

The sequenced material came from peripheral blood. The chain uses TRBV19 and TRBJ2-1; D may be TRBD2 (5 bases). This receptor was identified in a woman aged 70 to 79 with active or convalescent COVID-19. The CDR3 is CASSPTSSYNEQFF. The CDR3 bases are TGTGCCAGTAGTCCCACTAGCTCCTACAATGAGCAGTTCTTC.